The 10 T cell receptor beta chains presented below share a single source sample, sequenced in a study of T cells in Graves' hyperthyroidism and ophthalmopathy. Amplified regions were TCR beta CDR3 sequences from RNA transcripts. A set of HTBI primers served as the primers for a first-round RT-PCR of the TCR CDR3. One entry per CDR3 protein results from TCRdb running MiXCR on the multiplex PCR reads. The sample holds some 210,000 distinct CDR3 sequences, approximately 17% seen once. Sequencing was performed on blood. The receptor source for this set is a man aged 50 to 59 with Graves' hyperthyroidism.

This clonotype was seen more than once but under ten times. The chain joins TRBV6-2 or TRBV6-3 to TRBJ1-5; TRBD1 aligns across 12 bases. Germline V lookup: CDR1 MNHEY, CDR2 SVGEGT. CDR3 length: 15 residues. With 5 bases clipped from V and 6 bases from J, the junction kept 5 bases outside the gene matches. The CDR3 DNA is TGTGCCAGCAGTGGGACAGGGGGCTATTTTCAGCCCCAGCATTTT. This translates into CASSGTGGYFQPQHF.

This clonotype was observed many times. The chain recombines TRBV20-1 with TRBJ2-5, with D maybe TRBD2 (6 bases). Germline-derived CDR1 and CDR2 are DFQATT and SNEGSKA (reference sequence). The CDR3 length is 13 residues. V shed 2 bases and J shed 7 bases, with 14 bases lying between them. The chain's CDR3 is CSARFGSAGTQYF. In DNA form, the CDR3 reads TGCAGTGCTAGATTTGGATCAGCGGGGACCCAGTACTTC.

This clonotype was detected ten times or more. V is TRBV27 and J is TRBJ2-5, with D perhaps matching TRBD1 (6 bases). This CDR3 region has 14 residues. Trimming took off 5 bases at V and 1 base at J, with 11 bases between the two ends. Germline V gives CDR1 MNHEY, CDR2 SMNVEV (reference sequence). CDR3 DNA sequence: TGTGCCAGCAGTCCGAGGGGGTTCCAAGAGACCCAGTACTTC. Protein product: CASSPRGFQETQYF.

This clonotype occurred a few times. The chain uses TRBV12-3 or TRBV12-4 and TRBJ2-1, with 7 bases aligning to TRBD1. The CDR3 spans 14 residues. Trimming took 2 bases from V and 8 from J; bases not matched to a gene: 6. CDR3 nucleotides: TGTGCCAGCAGTTTAAGGGGGCGACCCCATGAGCAGTTCTTC. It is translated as CASSLRGRPHEQFF.

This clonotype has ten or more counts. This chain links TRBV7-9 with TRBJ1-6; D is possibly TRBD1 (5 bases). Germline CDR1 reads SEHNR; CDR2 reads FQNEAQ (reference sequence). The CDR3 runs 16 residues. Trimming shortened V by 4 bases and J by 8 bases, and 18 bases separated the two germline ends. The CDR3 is CASSWLGPPADSPLHF. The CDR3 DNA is TGTGCCAGCAGCTGGCTGGGACCTCCGGCGGATTCACCCCTCCACTTT.

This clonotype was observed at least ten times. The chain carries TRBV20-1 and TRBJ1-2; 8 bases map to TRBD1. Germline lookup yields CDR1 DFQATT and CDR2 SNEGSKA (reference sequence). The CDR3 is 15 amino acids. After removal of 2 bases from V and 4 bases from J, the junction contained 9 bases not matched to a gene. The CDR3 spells CSARLGTGSSYGYTF. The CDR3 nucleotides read TGCAGTGCTAGATTAGGGACAGGATCCTCCTATGGCTACACCTTC.

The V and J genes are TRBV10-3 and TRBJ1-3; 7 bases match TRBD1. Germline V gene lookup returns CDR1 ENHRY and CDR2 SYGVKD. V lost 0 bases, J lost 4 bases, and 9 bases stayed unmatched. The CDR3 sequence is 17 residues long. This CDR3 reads CAISESTGLSDGNTIYF. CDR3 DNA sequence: TGTGCCATCAGTGAGTCGACAGGGCTGAGTGACGGAAACACCATATATTTT.

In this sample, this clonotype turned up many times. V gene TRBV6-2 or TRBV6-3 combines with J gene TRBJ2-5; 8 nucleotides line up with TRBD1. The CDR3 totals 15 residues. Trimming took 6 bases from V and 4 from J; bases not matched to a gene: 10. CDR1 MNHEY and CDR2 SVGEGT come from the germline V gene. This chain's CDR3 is CASSPDRAFRETQYF. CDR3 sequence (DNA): TGTGCCAGCAGCCCGGACAGGGCCTTTCGAGAGACCCAGTACTTC.

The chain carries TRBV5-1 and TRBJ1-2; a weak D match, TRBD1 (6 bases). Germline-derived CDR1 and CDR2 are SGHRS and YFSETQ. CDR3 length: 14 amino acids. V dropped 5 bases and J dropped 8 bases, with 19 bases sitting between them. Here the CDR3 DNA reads TGCGCCAGCAGACCTCGGGACACCTCTTTAGGCTACACCTTC. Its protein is CASRPRDTSLGYTF.

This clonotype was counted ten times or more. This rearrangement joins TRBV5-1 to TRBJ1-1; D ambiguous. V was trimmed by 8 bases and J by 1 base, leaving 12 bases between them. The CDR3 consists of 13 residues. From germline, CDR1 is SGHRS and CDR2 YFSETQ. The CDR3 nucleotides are TGCGCCAGTCACTCACACCAGAACACTGAAGCTTTCTTT. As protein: CASHSHQNTEAFF.